These 21 T cell receptor beta chains originate from one sample sequenced in a study of T cell responses to AZD1222 COVID-19 vaccine (dated by TCRdb to the early 2020s). Per the publication, the time point label means: baseline before first vaccination. Library prep was done by the immunoSEQ multiplex PCR assay. TCRdb took over this immuneACCESS table, retaining in-frame rearrangements with V and J assigned. Such tables are incomplete; in checked studies, under half of the missing clones stem from an unresolved V gene, and the remainder is unexplained. The sample table records some 150,000 clones; 90% of these occur just once. The top ten constitute 1.5% to 2% of the sample. The starting material was peripheral blood, obtained on day 0 of AZD1222 vaccination. The source is an adult in good health.

This chain links TRBV11-2 with TRBJ2-7; perhaps D is TRBD1 or TRBD2 (5 bases each). The V and J ends lost 8 bases and 6 bases respectively, with 20 bases between them. The germline V gene has CDR1 SGHAT and CDR2 FQNNGV. CDR3 length: 14 amino acids. CDR3 nucleotides: TGTGCCAGCGCCCAACGGAGAGTGGGGGTCGAGCAGTACTTC. It encodes CASAQRRVGVEQYF.

This clone occurred once. This sequence joins TRBV15 and TRBJ2-2, with D tentatively TRBD1 (6 bases). Trimming removed 1 base at V and 5 bases at J, with 17 bases between. The CDR3 spans 17 residues. CDR1 and CDR2 (germline): LNHNV, YYDKDF (reference sequence). The CDR3 reads CATSRGVTGSSTGELFF. The CDR3 region has the DNA TGTGCCACCAGCAGAGGGGTCACAGGGAGCTCTACCGGGGAGCTGTTTTTT.

The J gene is TRBJ2-3, the V gene TRBV6-6, with TRBD2 matching over 12 bases. The junction had 4 bases not matched to a gene; V was cut back by 5 bases and J by 1 base. CDR1 and CDR2 from the germline V gene are MNHNY and SVGAGI (reference sequence). The CDR3 sequence is 16 residues long. The CDR3 sequence is CASSRRLAGGTDTQYF. Written as DNA, the CDR3 is TGTGCCAGCAGTCGCCGACTAGCGGGGGGCACAGATACGCAGTATTTT.

The CDR3 here is CAWTVLSDGYGYTF. CDR3 coding DNA: TGTGCCTGGACAGTCTTATCTGACGGATATGGCTACACCTTC. The chain combines TRBV30 with TRBJ1-2, with D unclear. CDR1 and CDR2 from the germline V gene are GTSNPN and SVGIG (reference sequence). Deletions cut 4 bases from V and 5 bases from J, with 17 bases between. The CDR3 runs to 14 residues.

This chain uses TRBV23-1 with TRBJ1-5; tentatively, D is TRBD1 (5 bases). TRBV23-1 is sorted into the ORF group, with uncertain function. Trimming removed 2 bases from V and 1 base from J, with 15 bases in between. The CDR3 is 17 amino acids. Written as DNA, the CDR3 is TGCGCCAGCAGTCAACCCCAAATTAAGGGGAGCAATCAGCCCCAGCATTTT. Translated, it gives CASSQPQIKGSNQPQHF.

J is TRBJ1-1 and V is TRBV7-9; D gene unclear. The CDR3 covers 14 residues. V gave up 1 base and J gave up 0 bases, with 6 bases separating them. The germline V gene encodes CDR1 SEHNR and CDR2 FQNEAQ (reference sequence). CDR3 sequence reads: CASSLVGLNTEAFF. The CDR3 nucleotides are TGTGCCAGCAGCTTAGTAGGGCTGAACACTGAAGCTTTCTTT.

V usage is TRBV7-3 and J usage is TRBJ2-1; D unclear. The CDR3 sequence is 13 residues long. V lost 2 bases, J lost 9 bases, and 11 bases lay in between. The germline CDR1 and CDR2 sequences are SGHTA and FQGTGA. The CDR3 protein is CASSLVTAGEQFF. The DNA for the CDR3 is TGTGCCAGCAGCTTAGTGACGGCAGGTGAGCAGTTCTTC.

This clone was seen only once. Written as DNA, the CDR3 is TGTGCCAGCAGCCCCCCGTCGGCTCCCCAGTACTTC. This sequence encodes CASSPPSAPQYF. The V gene is TRBV5-4, the J gene TRBJ2-5; no definite D call. This CDR3 region has 12 residues. Germline V lookup: CDR1 SGHNT, CDR2 YYREEE (reference sequence). With 4 bases removed from V and 9 bases from J, the gap between germline ends came to 13 bases.

V gene TRBV9 combines with J gene TRBJ2-7; a weak D match, TRBD2 (6 bases). The CDR3 totals 15 residues. Germline-derived CDR1 and CDR2 are SGDLS and YYNGEE. The germline V and J ends were trimmed by 0 bases and 0 bases, with 10 bases remaining between them. CDR3 DNA sequence: TGTGCCAGCAGCGTAGGGGACTGGAGCTCCTACGAGCAGTACTTC. It is translated as CASSVGDWSSYEQYF.

As to this clone: One junction end does not reproduce the germline sequence, and a read error may be involved. V usage is TRBV14 and J usage is TRBJ1-6; D is uncertain. In germline, CDR1 is SGHDN, CDR2 FVKESK. There are 12 residues in the CDR3. CDR3 coding DNA: TGTGCCAGCGGCCAGCAAGAGGGATCTCTCCACTTT. Translation gives CASGQQEGSLHF.

The chain uses TRBV28 and TRBJ2-1, with a tentative D call TRBD2 (6 bases). CDR1 and CDR2 from the germline V gene are MDHEN and SYDVKM. The CDR3 has 16 residues. V lost 6 bases and J 7 bases, leaving 22 bases between the germline ends. The CDR3 spells CASSYPWGEVLNEQFF. The DNA for the CDR3 is TGTGCCAGCAGCTATCCCTGGGGGGAGGTACTTAATGAGCAGTTCTTC.

The chain is built from TRBV28 and TRBJ2-4; 7 positions match TRBD2. The junction had 15 bases not matched to a gene; V was cut back by 8 bases and J by 5 bases. Per the germline V gene, CDR1 is MDHEN and CDR2 is SYDVKM. This CDR3 region has 16 residues. For the CDR3, the DNA is TGTGCCAGCGTCTCCGGCGAGGCGGGAGTAGAAAACATTCAGTACTTC. Amino acids: CASVSGEAGVENIQYF.

This clone has just a few counts. This chain uses TRBV6-1 with TRBJ1-2; D is uncertain. V gave up 2 bases and J gave up 7 bases, with 11 bases separating them. The germline V gene has CDR1 MNHNS and CDR2 SASEGT. The CDR3 is 13 residues long. CDR3 nucleotide sequence: TGTGCCAGCAGTGAATCTCAGACCTTTGGCTACACCTTC. Translation gives CASSESQTFGYTF.

V and J are TRBV7-3 and TRBJ2-2; D uncertain. The CDR3 has 12 residues. The V end lost 3 bases, the J end lost 6 bases, and 5 bases lay between the germline ends. The V gene's germline CDR1 is SGHTA and CDR2 FQGTGA. The CDR3 region is CASSFDSGELFF. The CDR3 region has the DNA TGTGCCAGCAGCTTCGACTCCGGGGAGCTGTTTTTT.

The chain employs TRBV28 and TRBJ1-4; a possible D gene is TRBD1 (5 bases). This CDR3 is 17 amino acids long. The germline V and J ends were trimmed by 3 bases and 2 bases, with 16 bases remaining between them. Germline CDR1 MDHEN, CDR2 SYDVKM. CDR3 in amino acids: CASSFRQGGLTNEKLFF. As DNA, the CDR3 is TGTGCCAGCAGTTTCCGCCAGGGCGGCTTGACTAATGAAAAACTGTTTTTT.

CDR3 coding DNA: TGCGCCAGCAGCGGATACCCCGGGACAGGGGCCGGGGAGCTGTTTTTT. Protein: CASSGYPGTGAGELFF. The genes are TRBV5-1 and TRBJ2-2, with 10 bases that match TRBD1. Germline values: CDR1 SGHRS, CDR2 YFSETQ. V trimming: 4 bases; J trimming: 6 bases; junction bases outside the gene matches: 9. The CDR3 extends over 16 amino acids.

This clone was found a few times. V usage is TRBV29-1 and J usage is TRBJ1-2; D gene ambiguous. Trimming removed 3 bases from V and 4 bases from J, with 6 bases in between. The CDR3 spans 11 residues. Germline CDR1 reads SQVTM; CDR2 reads ANQGSEA. The CDR3 bases are TGCAGCGTTGAGGACGGCTATGGCTACACCTTC. Protein product: CSVEDGYGYTF.

V gene TRBV27 combines with J gene TRBJ1-2, with a possible D match to TRBD1 (6 bases). V was pared by 6 bases and J by 4 bases, with 12 bases between. This CDR3 has 13 amino acids. The germline gives CDR1 MNHEY, CDR2 SMNVEV (reference sequence). CDR3 region: CASSTTGLYGYTF. The CDR3, as DNA: TGTGCCAGCAGCACTACAGGGCTCTATGGCTACACCTTC.

The V call is TRBV27, the J call TRBJ2-7; the D gene is possibly TRBD1 (6 bases). The length of the CDR3 is 15 residues. Trimming took 4 bases from V and 0 from J, leaving 13 bases between them. Germline assignment: CDR1 MNHEY and CDR2 SMNVEV (reference sequence). DNA for the CDR3: TGTGCCAGCAGTTCCCCCGGGACACTCTCCTACGAGCAGTACTTC. Translated, it gives CASSSPGTLSYEQYF.

This chain uses TRBV28 with TRBJ1-4, with 7 positions matching TRBD1. Germline V gives CDR1 MDHEN, CDR2 SYDVKM. The CDR3 runs 16 residues. Trimming removed 7 bases from V and 2 bases from J; junction bases left unmatched: 10. CDR3 sequence: CASIARGRSTNEKLFF. The CDR3 DNA reads TGTGCCAGCATAGCCAGGGGGAGGTCCACTAATGAAAAACTGTTTTTT. The entire variable domain, with the rest obtained from reference TRBV28 and TRBJ1-4, is as follows: DVKVTQSSRYLVKRTGEKVFLECVQDMDHENMFWYRQDPGLGLRLIYFSYDVKMKEKGDIPEGYSVSREKKERFSLILESASTNQTSMYLCASIARGRSTNEKLFFGSGTQLSVL.

This sequence joins TRBV10-3 and TRBJ1-3; 11 bases match TRBD1. V dropped 8 bases and J dropped 0; count of bases not matched to a gene: 3. Germline CDR1 ENHRY, CDR2 SYGVKD. This CDR3 region has 15 residues. CDR3 nucleotides: TGTGCCATCGGACAGGGGGCTGCCTCTGGAAACACCATATATTTT. Translating gives CAIGQGAASGNTIYF.